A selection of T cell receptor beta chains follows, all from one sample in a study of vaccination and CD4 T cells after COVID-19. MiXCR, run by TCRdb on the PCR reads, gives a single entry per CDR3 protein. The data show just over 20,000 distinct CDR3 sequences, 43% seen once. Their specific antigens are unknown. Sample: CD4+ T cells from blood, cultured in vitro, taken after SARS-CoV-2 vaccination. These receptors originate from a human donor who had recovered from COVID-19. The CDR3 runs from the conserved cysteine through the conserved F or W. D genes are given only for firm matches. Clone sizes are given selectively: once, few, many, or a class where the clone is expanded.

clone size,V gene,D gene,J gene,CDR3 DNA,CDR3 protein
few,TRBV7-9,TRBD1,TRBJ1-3,TGTGCCAGCAGCCCAGGTCCCGGGACAGGGAATGGAAACACCATATATTTT,CASSPGPGTGNGNTIYF
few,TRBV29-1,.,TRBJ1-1,TGCAGCGTTGGGCCGGGGACGGGAGCTTTCTTT,CSVGPGTGAFF
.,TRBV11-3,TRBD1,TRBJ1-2,TGTGCCAGCAGCTCGACAGGGGTGGGTGGCTACACCTTC,CASSSTGVGGYTF
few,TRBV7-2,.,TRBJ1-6,TGTGCCAGCAGCTTCCAGGGTGGCTATAATTCACCCCTCCACTTT,CASSFQGGYNSPLHF
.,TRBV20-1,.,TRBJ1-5,TGCAGTGCTAGAGCAGGGGCAGGCAATCAGCCCCAGCATTTT,CSARAGAGNQPQHF
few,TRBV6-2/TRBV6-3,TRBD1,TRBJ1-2,TGTGCCAGCAGTACGACAGGGGACTATGGCTACACCTTC,CASSTTGDYGYTF
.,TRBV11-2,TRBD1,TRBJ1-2,TGTGCCAGCAGCCCATCCGGACAGGGCTATGGCTACACCTTC,CASSPSGQGYGYTF
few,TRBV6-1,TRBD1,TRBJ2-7,TGTGCCAGCAGATATAACACCGGGACAGCCTACGAGCAGTACTTC,CASRYNTGTAYEQYF
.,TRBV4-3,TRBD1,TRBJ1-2,TGCGCCAGCAGCCAAGATCGCAGGGGGCGAGGCTACACCTTC,CASSQDRRGRGYTF
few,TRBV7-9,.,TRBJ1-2,TGTGCCAGCAGCTTAGCGTCCGGGGATTTGAGCTATGGCTACACCTTC,CASSLASGDLSYGYTF
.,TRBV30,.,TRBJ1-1,TGTGCCTGGAGTCGGGACATCCTGAACACTGAAGCTTTCTTT,CAWSRDILNTEAFF
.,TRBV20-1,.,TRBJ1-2,TGCAGTGCTAGGGGAGGGGGGACTAACTATGGCTACACCTTC,CSARGGGTNYGYTF
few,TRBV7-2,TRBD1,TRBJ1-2,TGTGCCAGCAGCCACACCACAGGGGCTCGTGGCTACACCTTC,CASSHTTGARGYTF
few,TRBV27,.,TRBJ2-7,TGTGCCAGCAGTCCCGTGCGACAGGCTGCCTACGAGCAGTACTTC,CASSPVRQAAYEQYF
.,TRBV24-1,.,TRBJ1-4,TGTGCCACCAGTGACCCCAGAACGGGAAATGAAAAACTGTTTTTT,CATSDPRTGNEKLFF
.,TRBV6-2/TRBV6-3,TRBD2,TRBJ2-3,TGTGCCAGCAGTCCAATCGGGACTAGCGGGAGTGATACGCAGTATTTT,CASSPIGTSGSDTQYF
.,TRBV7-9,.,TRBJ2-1,TGTGCCAGCAGCTCCCCCTCAGGGGGGAATGAGCAGTTCTTC,CASSSPSGGNEQFF